This TCR beta chain was sequenced in a study of T cells of healthy individuals. TCRdb redid the calling of the 5' RACE reads with MiXCR, one entry per CDR3 protein. The profile shows some 39,000 distinct CDR3 sequences, 4% to 5.5% of them singletons. The CDR3 has 15 amino acids. Trimming shortened V by 1 base and J by 0 bases, and 7 bases separated the two germline ends. Germline V CDR1 and CDR2: LNHNV, YYDKDF (reference sequence). This clonotype was seen at least ten times. This chain connects TRBV15 to TRBJ1-5; no clear D. This sequence originates from a human donor in good health. The CDR3 loop is CATSRGVNSNQPQHF. The CDR3 DNA reads TGTGCCACCAGCAGAGGAGTCAATAGCAATCAGCCCCAGCATTTT.